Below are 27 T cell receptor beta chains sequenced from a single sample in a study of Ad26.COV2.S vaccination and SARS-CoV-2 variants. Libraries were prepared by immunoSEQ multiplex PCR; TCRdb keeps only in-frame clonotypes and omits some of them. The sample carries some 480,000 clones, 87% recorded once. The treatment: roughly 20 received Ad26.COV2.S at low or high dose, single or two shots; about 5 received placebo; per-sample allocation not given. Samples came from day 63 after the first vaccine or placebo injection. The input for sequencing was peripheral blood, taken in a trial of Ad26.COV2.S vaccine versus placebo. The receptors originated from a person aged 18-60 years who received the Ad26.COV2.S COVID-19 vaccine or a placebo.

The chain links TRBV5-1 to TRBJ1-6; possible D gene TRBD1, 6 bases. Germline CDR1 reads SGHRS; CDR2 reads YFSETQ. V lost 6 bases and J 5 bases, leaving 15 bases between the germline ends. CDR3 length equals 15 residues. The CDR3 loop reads CASTSGQLDNSPLHF. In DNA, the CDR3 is TGCGCCAGCACCTCCGGACAGCTCGATAATTCACCCCTCCACTTT.

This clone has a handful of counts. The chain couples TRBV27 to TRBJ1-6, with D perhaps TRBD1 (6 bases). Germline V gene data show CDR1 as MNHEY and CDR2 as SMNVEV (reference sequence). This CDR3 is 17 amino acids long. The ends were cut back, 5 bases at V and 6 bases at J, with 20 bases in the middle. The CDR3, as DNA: TGTGCCAGCAGTCCCTCTTCGACAGGCAGGGGTAATTCACCCCTCCACTTT. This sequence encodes CASSPSSTGRGNSPLHF.

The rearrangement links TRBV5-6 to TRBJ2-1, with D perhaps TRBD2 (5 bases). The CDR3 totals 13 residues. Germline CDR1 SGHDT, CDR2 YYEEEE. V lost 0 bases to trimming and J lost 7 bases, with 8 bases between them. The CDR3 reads CASSLGTGNEQFF. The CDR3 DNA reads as TGTGCCAGCAGCTTGGGGACTGGGAATGAGCAGTTCTTC.

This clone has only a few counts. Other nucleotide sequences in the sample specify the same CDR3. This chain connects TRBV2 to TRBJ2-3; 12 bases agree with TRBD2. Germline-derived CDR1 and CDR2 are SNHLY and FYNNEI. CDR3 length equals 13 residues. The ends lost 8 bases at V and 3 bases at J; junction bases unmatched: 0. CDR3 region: CASGLAGTDTQYF. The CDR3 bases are TGTGCCAGCGGACTAGCGGGAACAGATACGCAGTATTTT.

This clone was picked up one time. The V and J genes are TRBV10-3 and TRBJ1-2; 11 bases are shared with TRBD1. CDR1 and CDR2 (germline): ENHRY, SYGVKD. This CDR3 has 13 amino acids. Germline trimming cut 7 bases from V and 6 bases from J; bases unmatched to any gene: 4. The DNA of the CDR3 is TGTGCCATCATGGGGACAGGGGGAGATGGCTACACCTTC. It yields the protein CAIMGTGGDGYTF.

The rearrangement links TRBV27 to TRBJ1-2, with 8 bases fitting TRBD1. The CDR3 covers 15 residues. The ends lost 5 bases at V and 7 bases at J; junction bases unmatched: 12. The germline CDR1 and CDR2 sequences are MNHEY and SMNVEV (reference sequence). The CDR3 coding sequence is TGTGCCAGCAGTCCTCCTGGCAGGGGGCTGCGTGGCTACACCTTC. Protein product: CASSPPGRGLRGYTF.

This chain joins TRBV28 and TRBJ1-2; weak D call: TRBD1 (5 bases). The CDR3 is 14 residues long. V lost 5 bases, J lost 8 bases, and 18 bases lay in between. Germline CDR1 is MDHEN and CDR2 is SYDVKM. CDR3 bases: TGTGCCAGCAGTATCCTGGGGGGGAGCAGGGGCTACACCTTC. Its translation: CASSILGGSRGYTF.

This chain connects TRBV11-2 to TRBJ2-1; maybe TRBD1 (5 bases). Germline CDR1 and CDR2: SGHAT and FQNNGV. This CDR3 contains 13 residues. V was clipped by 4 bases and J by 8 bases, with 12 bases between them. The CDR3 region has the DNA TGTGCCAGCAGCTCGACCCTGACAGATGAGCAGTTCTTC. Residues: CASSSTLTDEQFF.

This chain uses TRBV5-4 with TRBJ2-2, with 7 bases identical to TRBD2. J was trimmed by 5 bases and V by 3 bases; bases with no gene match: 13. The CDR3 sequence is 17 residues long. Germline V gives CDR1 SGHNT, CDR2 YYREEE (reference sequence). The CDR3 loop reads CASSSPKGGPGTGELFF. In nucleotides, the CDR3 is TGTGCCAGCAGCTCCCCCAAGGGAGGGCCTGGTACCGGGGAGCTGTTTTTT.

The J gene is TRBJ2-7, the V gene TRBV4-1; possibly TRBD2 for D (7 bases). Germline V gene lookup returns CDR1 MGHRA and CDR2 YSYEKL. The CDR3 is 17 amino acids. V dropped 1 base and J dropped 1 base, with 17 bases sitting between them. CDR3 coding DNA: TGCGCCAGCAGCCAAGCCCACCGGGGGGCGGGATCCTACGAGCAGTACTTC. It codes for CASSQAHRGAGSYEQYF.

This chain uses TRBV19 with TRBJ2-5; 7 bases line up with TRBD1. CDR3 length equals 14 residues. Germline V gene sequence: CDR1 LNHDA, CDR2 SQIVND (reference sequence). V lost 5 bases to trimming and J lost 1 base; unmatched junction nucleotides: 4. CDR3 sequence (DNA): TGTGCCAGTAGTGCCGGGACAGCCCAAGAGACCCAGTACTTC. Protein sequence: CASSAGTAQETQYF.

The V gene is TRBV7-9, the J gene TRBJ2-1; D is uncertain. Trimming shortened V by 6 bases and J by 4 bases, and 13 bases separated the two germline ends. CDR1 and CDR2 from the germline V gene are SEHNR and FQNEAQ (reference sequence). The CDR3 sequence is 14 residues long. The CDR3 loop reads CASRRTERYNEQFF. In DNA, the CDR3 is TGTGCCAGCAGACGAACAGAAAGGTACAATGAGCAGTTCTTC.

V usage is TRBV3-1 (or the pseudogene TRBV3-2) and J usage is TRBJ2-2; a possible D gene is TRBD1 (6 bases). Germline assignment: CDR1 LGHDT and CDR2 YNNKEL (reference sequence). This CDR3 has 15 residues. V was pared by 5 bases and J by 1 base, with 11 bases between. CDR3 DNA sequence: TGTGCCAGCAGCGGGGGCAGGGTGAACACCGGGGAGCTGTTTTTT. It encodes CASSGGRVNTGELFF.

CDR3 sequence (DNA): TGTGCCAGCAGTTTATGGTCCAGAGCTGACGAGCAGTACTTC. The encoded protein is CASSLWSRADEQYF. The rearrangement joins TRBV27 to TRBJ2-7, with D unclear. Per the germline V gene, CDR1 is MNHEY and CDR2 is SMNVEV (reference sequence). Trimming took 1 base from V and 5 from J, leaving 12 bases between them. The length of the CDR3 is 14 residues.

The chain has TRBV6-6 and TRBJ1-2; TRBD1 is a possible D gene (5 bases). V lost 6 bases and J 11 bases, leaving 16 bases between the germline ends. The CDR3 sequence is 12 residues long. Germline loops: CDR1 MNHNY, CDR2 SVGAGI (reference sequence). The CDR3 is CASSPKRGVYTF. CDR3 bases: TGTGCCAGCAGCCCCAAGCGGGGGGTTTACACCTTC.

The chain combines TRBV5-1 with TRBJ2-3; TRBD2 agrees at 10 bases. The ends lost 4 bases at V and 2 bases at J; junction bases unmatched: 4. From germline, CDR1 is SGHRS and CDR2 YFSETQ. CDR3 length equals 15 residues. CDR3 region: CASSHSGRITDTQYF. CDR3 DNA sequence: TGCGCCAGCAGCCATAGCGGGAGGATCACAGATACGCAGTATTTT.

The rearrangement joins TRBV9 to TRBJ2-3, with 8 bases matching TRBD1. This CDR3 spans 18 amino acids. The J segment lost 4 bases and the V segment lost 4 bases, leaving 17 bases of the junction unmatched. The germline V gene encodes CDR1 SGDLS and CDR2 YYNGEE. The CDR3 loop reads CASSPLRPGRGLSDTQYF. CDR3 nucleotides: TGTGCCAGCAGCCCCTTACGCCCAGGCAGGGGGCTATCAGATACGCAGTATTTT.

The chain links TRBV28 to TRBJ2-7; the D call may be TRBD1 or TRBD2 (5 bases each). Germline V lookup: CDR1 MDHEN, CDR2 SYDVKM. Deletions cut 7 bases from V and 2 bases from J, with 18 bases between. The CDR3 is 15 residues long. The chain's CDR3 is CASNPLGTSTYEQYF. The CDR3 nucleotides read TGTGCCAGCAACCCCCTGGGGACGAGCACCTACGAGCAGTACTTC.

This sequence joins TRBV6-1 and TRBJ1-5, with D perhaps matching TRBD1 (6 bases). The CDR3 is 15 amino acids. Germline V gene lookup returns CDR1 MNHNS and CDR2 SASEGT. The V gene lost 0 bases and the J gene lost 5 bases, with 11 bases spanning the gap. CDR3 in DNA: TGTGCCAGCAGTGAAGCGTTGGGGGCTGATCAGCCCCAGCATTTT. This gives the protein CASSEALGADQPQHF.

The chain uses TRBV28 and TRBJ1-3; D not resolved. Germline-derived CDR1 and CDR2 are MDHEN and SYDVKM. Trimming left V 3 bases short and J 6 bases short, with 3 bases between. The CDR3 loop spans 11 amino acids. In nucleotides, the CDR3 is TGTGCCAGCAGTTTTGAAAACACCATATATTTT. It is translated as CASSFENTIYF.

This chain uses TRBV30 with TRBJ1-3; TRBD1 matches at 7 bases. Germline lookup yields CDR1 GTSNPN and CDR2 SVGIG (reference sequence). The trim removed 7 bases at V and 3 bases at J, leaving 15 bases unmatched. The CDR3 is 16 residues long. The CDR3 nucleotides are TGTGCCTACCTACCAGGGGGGGACTTGTTTGGAAACACCATATATTTT. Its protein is CAYLPGGDLFGNTIYF.

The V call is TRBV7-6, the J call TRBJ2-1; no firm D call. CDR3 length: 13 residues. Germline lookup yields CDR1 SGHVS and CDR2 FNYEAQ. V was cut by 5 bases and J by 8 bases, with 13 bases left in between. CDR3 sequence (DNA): TGTGCCAGCAGCAGGGCCAAGGGATATGAGCAGTTCTTC. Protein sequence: CASSRAKGYEQFF.

CDR3 loop: CASREPGNTEAFF. CDR3 nucleotide sequence: TGTGCCAGCAGGGAACCGGGGAACACTGAAGCTTTCTTT. The V call is TRBV28, the J call TRBJ1-1; D gene ambiguous. This CDR3 contains 13 residues. Germline V CDR1 and CDR2: MDHEN, SYDVKM. V was clipped by 6 bases and J by 1 base, with 9 bases between them.

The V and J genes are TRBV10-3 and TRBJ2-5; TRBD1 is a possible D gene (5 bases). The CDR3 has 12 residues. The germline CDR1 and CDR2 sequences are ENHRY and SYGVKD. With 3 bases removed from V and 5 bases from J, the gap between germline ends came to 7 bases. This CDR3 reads CAISDSGETQYF. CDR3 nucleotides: TGTGCCATCAGTGATTCAGGGGAGACCCAGTACTTC.

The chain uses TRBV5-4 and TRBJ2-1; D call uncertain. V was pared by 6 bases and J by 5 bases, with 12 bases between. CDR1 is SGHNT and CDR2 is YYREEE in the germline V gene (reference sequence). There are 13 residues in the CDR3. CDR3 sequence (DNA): TGTGCCAGCACGAGCTGGATGAACAATGAGCAGTTCTTC. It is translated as CASTSWMNNEQFF. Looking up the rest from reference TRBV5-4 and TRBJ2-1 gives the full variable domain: ETGVTQSPTHLIKTRGQQVTLRCSSQSGHNTVSWYQQALGQGPQFIFQYYREEENGRGNFPPRFSGLQFPNYSSELNVNALELDDSALYLCASTSWMNNEQFFGPGTRLTVL.

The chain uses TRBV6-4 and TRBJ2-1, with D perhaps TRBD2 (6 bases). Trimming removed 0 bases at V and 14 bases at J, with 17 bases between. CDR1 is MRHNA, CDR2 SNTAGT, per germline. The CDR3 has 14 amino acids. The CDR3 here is CASSDSWERGGKFF. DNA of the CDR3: TGTGCCAGCAGTGACTCGTGGGAGAGGGGCGGGAAGTTCTTC.

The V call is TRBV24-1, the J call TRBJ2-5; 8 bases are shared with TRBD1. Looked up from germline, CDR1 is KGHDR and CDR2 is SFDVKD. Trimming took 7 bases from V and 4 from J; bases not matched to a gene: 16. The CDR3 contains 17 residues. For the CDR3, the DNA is TGTGCCACCAGCGAAGGCATTGCAGGGGGCTGGGGAGAGACCCAGTACTTC. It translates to CATSEGIAGGWGETQYF.